Listed here are 16 T cell receptor beta chains from one sample, sequenced in a study of blood T cells in healthy people across ages. Next came a second PCR, run for about 7 to 12 cycles, which used a sample-barcoded 5' primer along with a J-beta primer mix. From the 5' RACE reads, TCRdb called clonotypes with MiXCR, one entry per CDR3 protein. The sample has over 700,000 distinct CDR3 sequences; more than 20% are singletons. These data were also reused for a study on T cells of mothers and their children.

The sequenced sample consisted of blood. These receptors all stem from a boy younger than 18 in good health.

This clonotype was counted a few times. The gene calls are TRBV7-2 and TRBJ2-7; no firm D call. The germline V gene has CDR1 SGHTA and CDR2 FQGNSA. Between the trimmed V and J ends, which lost 5 bases and 5 bases, there was a span of 16 bases. This CDR3 comprises 14 residues. CDR3 nucleotides: TGTGCCAGCAGCCCCATGACTTTTGGGGACGAGCAGTACTTC. Translated: CASSPMTFGDEQYF. The full variable domain, its missing parts supplied by reference TRBV7-2 and TRBJ2-7, is GAGVSQSPSNKVTEKGKDVELRCDPISGHTALYWYRQSLGQGLEFLIYFQGNSAPDKSGLPSDRFSAERTGGSVSTLTIQRTQQEDSAVYLCASSPMTFGDEQYFGPGTRLTVT.

This chain connects TRBV29-1 to TRBJ2-7, with TRBD1 identical over 10 bases. Germline trimming cut 5 bases from V and 4 bases from J; bases unmatched to any gene: 5. Germline V gene data show CDR1 as SQVTM and CDR2 as ANQGSEA. The CDR3 runs 13 residues. DNA of the CDR3: TGCAGCGTTTTGGACAGGGGGAGTTACGAGCAGTACTTC. It codes for CSVLDRGSYEQYF.

This chain connects TRBV10-3 to TRBJ2-7, with D perhaps matching TRBD2 (5 bases). The CDR3 extends over 14 amino acids. Between the trimmed V and J ends, which lost 4 bases and 4 bases, there was a span of 14 bases. Germline V gene sequence: CDR1 ENHRY, CDR2 SYGVKD. The CDR3 sequence: CAISVPSQRYEQYF. The DNA of the CDR3 is TGTGCCATCAGTGTGCCTAGCCAACGGTACGAGCAGTACTTC.

The chain employs TRBV12-3 or TRBV12-4 and TRBJ2-1, with a weak D call TRBD1 (6 bases). V was pared by 6 bases and J by 3 bases, with 18 bases between. The CDR3 runs 16 residues. Here the CDR3 reads CASRILTGNGYNEQFF. The CDR3 DNA reads TGTGCCAGCAGAATCCTTACAGGGAACGGCTACAATGAGCAGTTCTTC.

This chain links TRBV6-5 with TRBJ1-1, with D possibly matching TRBD1 (5 bases). This CDR3 is 14 amino acids long. V shed 6 bases and J shed 3 bases, with 14 bases lying between them. CDR1 and CDR2 (germline): MNHEY, SVGAGI. Here the CDR3 DNA reads TGTGCCAGCAGCAATTGGCAGGGACACACTGAAGCTTTCTTT. As protein: CASSNWQGHTEAFF.

This clonotype has just a few counts. The chain carries TRBV5-1 and TRBJ2-4, with TRBD2 matching 12 bases. Germline-derived CDR1 and CDR2 are SGHRS and YFSETQ. The junction had 11 bases not matched to a gene; V was cut back by 1 base and J by 0 bases. This CDR3 region has 20 residues. The CDR3 reads CASSLSSLAGGDVAKNIQYF. CDR3 bases: TGCGCCAGCAGCTTGTCGTCACTAGCGGGAGGAGATGTAGCCAAAAACATTCAGTACTTC.

This chain uses TRBV28 with TRBJ1-5, with D possibly matching TRBD1 (5 bases). Germline values: CDR1 MDHEN, CDR2 SYDVKM. CDR3 length equals 15 residues. The V end lost 5 bases, the J end lost 0 bases, and 11 bases lay between the germline ends. The CDR3: CASSPWGFSNQPQHF. The CDR3 nucleotides read TGTGCCAGCAGTCCTTGGGGGTTTAGCAATCAGCCCCAGCATTTT.

The gene calls are TRBV5-6 and TRBJ2-2; 7 nucleotides align to TRBD1. CDR1 and CDR2 from the germline V gene are SGHDT and YYEEEE. The V segment lost 4 bases and the J segment 4 bases; nucleotides outside the gene matches: 4. The CDR3 loop spans 14 amino acids. This CDR3 reads CASSAWDSTGELFF. The CDR3 nucleotides read TGTGCCAGCAGCGCATGGGACAGCACCGGGGAGCTGTTTTTT.

V is TRBV11-2 and J is TRBJ2-1; D perhaps matches TRBD2 (6 bases). The germline CDR1 and CDR2 sequences are SGHAT and FQNNGV. V lost 2 bases and J lost 6, with 11 bases in between. This CDR3 comprises 14 residues. Here the CDR3 reads CASSLIGGSNEQFF. The CDR3 DNA is TGTGCCAGCAGCTTAATTGGGGGGTCCAATGAGCAGTTCTTC.

The rearrangement joins TRBV28 to TRBJ2-3; tentative D call: TRBD2 (6 bases). CDR1 and CDR2 (germline): MDHEN, SYDVKM. The CDR3 totals 16 residues. V was pared by 1 base and J by 4 bases, with 15 bases between. Here the CDR3 reads CASSLLGGADADTQYF. DNA for the CDR3: TGTGCCAGCAGTTTATTGGGGGGAGCTGATGCAGATACGCAGTATTTT.

This sequence joins TRBV7-2 and TRBJ2-1; TRBD2 agrees at 7 bases. The CDR3 runs to 15 residues. Losses at the gene ends were 3 bases for V and 4 bases for J; bases not matched to a gene: 6. The germline V gene encodes CDR1 SGHTA and CDR2 FQGNSA. CDR3 in DNA: TGTGCCAGCAGCTTTGCGGCGGGGGAATACAATGAGCAGTTCTTC. This codes for CASSFAAGEYNEQFF. Filled out from reference TRBV7-2 and TRBJ2-1, the complete variable domain reads GAGVSQSPSNKVTEKGKDVELRCDPISGHTALYWYRQSLGQGLEFLIYFQGNSAPDKSGLPSDRFSAERTGGSVSTLTIQRTQQEDSAVYLCASSFAAGEYNEQFFGPGTRLTVL.

The CDR3 DNA is TGCGCCAGCAGCCAAGAGGCGCGGGGTACCTACGAGCAGTACTTC. Translation gives CASSQEARGTYEQYF. The chain has TRBV4-3 and TRBJ2-7, with D possibly matching TRBD2 (6 bases). The CDR3 loop spans 15 amino acids. Trimming pared 0 bases from V and 2 bases from J, leaving 11 bases between. Germline V gene data show CDR1 as LGHNA and CDR2 as YSLEER.

The CDR3 loop is CASSLRDRGHNNEKLFF. The CDR3 bases are TGTGCCAGCAGCTTGAGGGACAGGGGGCATAATAATGAAAAACTGTTTTTT. The chain employs TRBV5-5 and TRBJ1-4; 12 bases agree with TRBD1. With 1 base clipped from V and 4 bases from J, the junction kept 5 bases outside the gene matches. From germline, CDR1 is SGHKS and CDR2 YYEKEE (reference sequence). This CDR3 is built from 17 residues.

The rearrangement joins TRBV5-6 to TRBJ2-1; 10 nucleotides match TRBD1. The CDR3 covers 16 residues. Germline CDR1 SGHDT, CDR2 YYEEEE. V shed 3 bases and J 3 bases; nucleotides not matched to a gene: 6. The CDR3 coding sequence is TGTGCCAGCAGCTCGGGACAGGGGTATTACTACAATGAGCAGTTCTTC. This encodes CASSSGQGYYYNEQFF. The whole variable domain, filled in from reference TRBV5-6 and TRBJ2-1, reads DAGVTQSPTHLIKTRGQQVTLRCSPKSGHDTVSWYQQALGQGPQFIFQYYEEEERQRGNFPDRFSGHQFPNYSSELNVNALLLGDSALYLCASSSGQGYYYNEQFFGPGTRLTVL.

This clonotype was observed a handful of times. The V call is TRBV28, the J call TRBJ1-1; the match to TRBD1 covers 8 bases. Germline V gives CDR1 MDHEN, CDR2 SYDVKM. This CDR3 contains 15 residues. Unmatched junction bases numbered 11, after V lost 4 bases and J lost 7 bases. CDR3 coding DNA: TGTGCCAGCAGTTCCCCCCGGGACAGGAGGGGTGAAGCTTTCTTT. This translates into CASSSPRDRRGEAFF. Together with reference TRBV28 and TRBJ1-1, the CDR3 gives the full variable domain: DVKVTQSSRYLVKRTGEKVFLECVQDMDHENMFWYRQDPGLGLRLIYFSYDVKMKEKGDIPEGYSVSREKKERFSLILESASTNQTSMYLCASSSPRDRRGEAFFGQGTRLTVV.

This clonotype was counted only a few times. This sequence joins TRBV7-8 and TRBJ2-7, with TRBD1 matching over 7 bases. The trim removed 5 bases at V and 6 bases at J, leaving 10 bases unmatched. Germline CDR1 and CDR2: SGHVS and FQNEAQ. The CDR3 is 14 residues long. The CDR3 coding sequence is TGTGCCAGCAGCCTACTGGGACAGATCGGCGAGCAGTACTTC. Protein sequence: CASSLLGQIGEQYF.